The clone carrying this T cell receptor (beta chain) has just one count. The data belong to a study of blood T cell repertoires in COVID-19. Turning to the study itself: Acute and convalescent COVID-19 samples came from the United States, Italy and Spain.

Trimming cost V 4 bases and J 9 bases; bases outside gene matches: 5. Germline V lookup: CDR1 SGDLS, CDR2 YYNGEE. The CDR3 runs to 14 residues. Those enrolled in Seattle joined during active infection and were followed longitudinally afterward. Data came from immunoSEQ multiplex PCR; TCRdb stores just in-frame clones and leaves some out. Among 300,000 to 400,000 clones listed, approximately 88% were seen once. The sequence was obtained from a young woman with COVID-19, enrolled during active disease. The material sequenced was peripheral blood. The V gene is TRBV9, the J gene TRBJ1-6; TRBD1 aligns across 9 bases. The CDR3 DNA is TGTGCCAGCAGCTCGCAGACAGGGGGTTCACCCCTCCACTTT. Translating it yields CASSSQTGGSPLHF.